This T cell receptor (beta chain) was sequenced during a study of T cells in Graves' hyperthyroidism and ophthalmopathy. Background on the study: Peripheral blood was secured at the point of initial diagnosis, before any treatment.

Note on this clonotype: Its antigen is not identified.

PBMCs stemmed from over 7.5 ml fresh peripheral blood. V was cut by 0 bases and J by 11 bases, with 8 bases left in between. CDR3 length: 11 residues. Germline-derived CDR1 and CDR2 are SGDLS and YYNGEE. Whole-study results and caveats: Most thyroid clonotypes with frequency above 0.001 were detected in blood.

RNA transcripts served as the template for amplifying TCR beta CDR3 regions. During a first-round RT-PCR of the TCR CDR3, the HTBI primer set was used. TCRdb reanalysed the multiplex PCR reads using MiXCR and keeps one entry per CDR3 protein. The profile shows fewer than 600,000 distinct CDR3 sequences, about 15% of them singletons. This clonotype was sampled from a woman under 30 with Graves' hyperthyroidism. The sample was blood. The chain is built from TRBV9 and TRBJ1-1, with D possibly TRBD1 on 5 matching bases. The DNA for the CDR3 is TGTGCCAGCAGCGTAGTTGGGGACGCTTTCTTT. As protein: CASSVVGDAFF.